A single TCR beta chain is shown here with its context. Its matching antigen is unknown. This sample is part of a study of Ad26.COV2.S vaccination and SARS-CoV-2 variants. Looking at the study overall: As a participant in COV1001, the donor was in the Ad26.COV2.S trial arm.

Germline values: CDR1 SGHTA, CDR2 FQGNSA. V was clipped by 2 bases and J by 4 bases, with 15 bases between them. The CDR3 runs to 16 residues. The data were produced by immunoSEQ multiplex PCR, yet TCRdb's version contains in-frame clones alone and is incomplete. Of approximately 450,000 clones in the sample, 75% to 95% were seen once. Treatment of the sample: 15 to 20 received Ad26.COV2.S at low or high dose, single or two shots; several received placebo; per-sample allocation not given. Following the first vaccine or placebo injection, samples were taken on day 63. Broader study findings: The authors reported substantial breadth in spike-specific CD8+ and CD4+ T cell responses after vaccination. Non-spike TCR breadth showed similarity between vaccine and placebo recipients. Participants in the vaccine arm had higher spike-specific TCR breadth; placebo recipients had lower.

The source was peripheral blood, collected in a trial of Ad26.COV2.S vaccine versus placebo. This clonotype was sampled from a person between 18 and 60 years old who received the Ad26.COV2.S COVID-19 vaccine or a placebo. The gene calls are TRBV7-2 and TRBJ2-1, with D perhaps TRBD1 or TRBD2 (5 bases each). The CDR3 region is CASSLTAGTAYNEQFF. The CDR3 DNA reads as TGTGCCAGCAGCTTAACCGCCGGGACGGCTTACAATGAGCAGTTCTTC.